This TCR beta chain is drawn from a study of cytotoxic CD8 clonotypes in ibrutinib-treated CLL. This clone was recorded a few times. Trimming cost V 5 bases and J 6 bases, with 8 bases left between them. The V gene's germline CDR1 is MGHDK and CDR2 SYGVNS. This CDR3 contains 11 residues. Only in-frame clones appear in the TCRdb table, and some are missing; sequencing was by immunoSEQ multiplex PCR. The sample consists of some 100,000 clones, 58% of them appearing once. The origin of this receptor is a human donor with chronic lymphocytic leukemia. The rearrangement uses TRBV25-1 and TRBJ2-7; D remains unclear. Source: PBMCs, taken after 24 months of ibrutinib treatment. The CDR3 protein is CASSRLLEQYF. CDR3 sequence (DNA): TGTGCCAGCAGTAGACTTCTCGAGCAGTACTTC.